Described below is a single T cell receptor beta chain sequence and its context. This clone was seen a handful of times. The antigen this receptor binds is unknown. Base qualities were left out, and no much larger clone turns up one base away. Other nucleotide sequences from this sample produce the same CDR3. V is trimmed back by 4 bases and J by 7 bases, and the junction contains 4 bases that no gene match accounts for. Its CDR3 holds 13 amino acids, cysteine through phenylalanine. The CDR3 DNA has 39 bases and is translated from base 1. CDR1 and CDR2, looked up from the germline V gene (reference sequence), are SGHNT and YYREEE. The immunoSEQ Assay was the method used to sequence TCRbeta CDR3 regions. After extraction, genomic DNA underwent amplification by bias-controlled multiplex PCR, followed by high-throughput sequencing. The study's own analysis went as follows. To quantify the absolute abundance of every unique TCRbeta CDR3 region, sequences were collapsed and filtered. Usable DNA was measured by amplifying reference genes present in all nucleated cells, and TCRbeta template counts were normalized to that usable DNA to estimate T cell fraction. Repertoire TCRs were annotated as SARS-CoV-2-specific when V gene, CDR3 amino acid sequence and J gene were exactly matched to a known reactive TCR set. The reference SARS-CoV-2 TCR set came from MIRA and was filtered for enrichment in COVID-19-positive ImmuneCODE repertoires, removing public or cross-reactive TCRs. Based on the MIRA antigens, annotated TCRs were further analysed at the level of specific ORF or position within ORF. Breadth was defined as annotated unique rearrangements over total unique productive rearrangements; depth was the summed frequency of those rearrangements. Group comparisons of TCR breadth used two-sided Wilcoxon rank-sum tests. The immuneACCESS repertoire file appears here via TCRdb, limited to in-frame rearrangements. These files lack a portion of the clones; in checked studies, under half of the deficit traces to unresolved V genes, and the cause of the others is not known. V and J calls and clone size come straight from that table; D and trimming were deduced from the DNA. The sample records about 680,000 clones, about 89% of which are singletons. Jointly, the top ten make up approximately 1.5% of the sample.

The source of the sample is a study of Ad26.COV2.S vaccination and SARS-CoV-2 variants (dated by TCRdb to the early 2020s). With regard to the full study: Vaccine-arm donors came from COV1001, a multicentre, randomized, double-blind, placebo-controlled phase I-IIa trial of Ad26.COV2.S in healthy adults. The specificity and breadth of SARS-CoV-2-reactive T cell receptors after Ad26.COV2.S vaccination were assessed by TCRbeta repertoire sequencing. A total of about 30 samples were included in the TCR-sequenced set, comprising roughly 19 Ad26.COV2.S vaccine recipients, 5 placebo recipients and 8 SARS-CoV-2 convalescent individuals. Ad26.COV2.S was given intramuscularly at 5x10^10 or 1x10^11 viral particles, as a single shot or as two shots 56 days apart. Investigators did not know the trial group allocation while performing experiments and assessing outcomes. Trial participants were randomized into five groups of five, in which low-dose or high-dose Ad26.COV2.S was given once or twice, or placebo was given on both occasions.

Overall results and qualifications from the work: According to the authors, total T cell responses may have been underestimated by the TCR breadth and depth analyses. Vaccine and placebo recipients had comparable non-spike TCR breadth, which fits with the vaccine containing only spike. After vaccination, spike-specific CD8+ and CD4+ T cell responses were reported to show substantial breadth. Higher spike-specific TCR breadth was observed in Ad26.COV2.S recipients than in placebo recipients (P = 0.0014). The study was not powered to compare responses between vaccine doses or regimens.

The sample's treatment or condition label, in plain terms: around 19 received Ad26.COV2.S at low or high dose, single or two shots; about 5 received placebo; per-sample allocation not given. Repertoires of vaccine and placebo recipients were sequenced from samples collected on day 63 after the first injection. Cohort 1b enrolled roughly 25 adults aged 18-55 years at a single site in Boston, USA, between 29 July and 7 August 2020. As a vaccine, Ad26.COV2.S was a replication-incompetent adenovirus type 26 vector that expressed a prefusion-stabilized SARS-CoV-2 spike protein derived from the original Wuhan strain.

The source of this sequence is a person between 18 and 65 years old who received the Ad26.COV2.S COVID-19 vaccine or a placebo. The chain joins TRBV5-4 to TRBJ1-5, with 8 junctional bases fitting TRBD1. Material: peripheral blood, obtained in a trial of Ad26.COV2.S vaccine versus placebo. Here is the DNA: TGTGCCAGCAGCGCTGACAGGGGACAGCCCCAGCATTTT. Its translation reads: CASSADRGQPQHF. Where the CDR3 stops, the reference TRBV5-4 and TRBJ1-5 genes take over; the full variable domain is ETGVTQSPTHLIKTRGQQVTLRCSSQSGHNTVSWYQQALGQGPQFIFQYYREEENGRGNFPPRFSGLQFPNYSSELNVNALELDDSALYLCASSADRGQPQHFGDGTRLSIL.